The 14 T cell receptor beta chains reported below all come from one sample, sequenced in a study of regulatory T cells in long-lasting Graves disease. HTBI primers from iRepertoire and Arm-PCR of CDR3 regions yielded the TCR beta libraries. In TCRdb, the multiplex PCR reads were re-called with MiXCR into one record per CDR3 protein. Of 530,000 or so distinct CDR3 sequences listed, about 16% are singletons. The sample's time point: newly diagnosed GD, antithyroid drugs for less than 3 months. PBMCs were the source of the RNA used for TCR sequencing. These data were also reused for a study on T cells in Graves' hyperthyroidism and ophthalmopathy.

Specimen: peripheral blood mononuclear cells (PBMCs), collected at new diagnosis, from a patient treated with antithyroid drugs. Receptors originate from a man aged 18 to 29 with Graves disease.

The chain joins TRBV6-5 to TRBJ1-4, with unresolved D. Trimming pared 2 bases from V and 1 base from J, leaving 8 bases between. This CDR3 contains 15 residues. Looked up from germline, CDR1 is MNHEY and CDR2 is SVGAGI. CDR3 nucleotides: TGTGCCAGCAGTTACGGTGAGGGAACTAATGAAAAACTGTTTTTT. It yields the protein CASSYGEGTNEKLFF.

The gene calls are TRBV27 and TRBJ1-2, with 7 bases lining up with TRBD1. V shed 5 bases, J shed 1 base, and the junction held 10 bases outside the gene matches. The germline V gene encodes CDR1 MNHEY and CDR2 SMNVEV (reference sequence). This CDR3 region has 16 residues. CDR3: CASSTPGQPYNYGYTF. As DNA, the CDR3 is TGTGCCAGCAGTACACCGGGACAGCCCTATAACTATGGCTACACCTTC.

This chain joins TRBV7-9 and TRBJ1-5; no reliable D call. The CDR3 has 15 residues. Trimming pared 5 bases from V and 2 bases from J, leaving 13 bases between. CDR1 is SEHNR, CDR2 FQNEAQ, per germline (reference sequence). This CDR3 reads CASSRSRWGNQPQHF. The DNA for the CDR3 is TGTGCCAGCAGCCGCTCGAGGTGGGGCAATCAGCCCCAGCATTTT.

The table lists this clonotype with a few counts. The chain recombines TRBV28 with TRBJ1-1; D ambiguous. V was shortened by 6 bases and J by 0 bases, with 17 bases between the two germline ends. In germline, CDR1 is MDHEN, CDR2 SYDVKM. The CDR3 has 16 amino acids. DNA for the CDR3: TGTGCCAGCAGGCAAGAACGCACAAGCTTGAACACTGAAGCTTTCTTT. Translation: CASRQERTSLNTEAFF.

This clonotype was seen at least ten times. The chain uses TRBV11-2 and TRBJ1-1, with TRBD1 identical over 10 bases. The CDR3 covers 14 residues. CDR1 SGHAT and CDR2 FQNNGV come from the germline V gene. With 4 bases clipped from V and 10 bases from J, the junction kept 9 bases outside the gene matches. CDR3 loop: CASSSGTGVLAAFF. CDR3 sequence (DNA): TGTGCCAGCAGCTCTGGGACAGGGGTTTTGGCAGCTTTCTTT. Full variable domain (remainder filled in from reference TRBV11-2 and TRBJ1-1): EAGVAQSPRYKIIEKRQSVAFWCNPISGHATLYWYQQILGQGPKLLIQFQNNGVVDDSQLPKDRFSAERLKGVDSTLKIQPAKLEDSAVYLCASSSGTGVLAAFFGQGTRLTVV.

This clonotype was picked up a small number of times. This could be a read error, since a much larger clone is one nucleotide away. No conserved phenylalanine or tryptophan ends this CDR3, so it is likely a read error. The V and J genes are TRBV12-3 or TRBV12-4 and TRBJ2-1; the match to TRBD1 covers 9 bases. The length of the CDR3 is 18 residues. Trimming at V came to 5 bases and at J to 3 bases, leaving 14 bases not matched to a gene. CDR3 protein: CASSNLSPDRGNYNEQFL. For the CDR3, the DNA is TGTGCCAGCAGTAACCTCTCGCCCGACAGGGGGAACTACAATGAGCAGTTCCTC.

The CDR3 protein is CASSHGTGMVEQYF. The CDR3 region has the DNA TGTGCCAGCAGCCACGGGACGGGAATGGTCGAGCAGTACTTC. The chain employs TRBV7-9 and TRBJ2-7; either TRBD1 or TRBD2 may fit D (5 bases each). V lost 5 bases and J 6 bases, leaving 17 bases between the germline ends. CDR3 size: 14 residues. CDR1 is SEHNR and CDR2 is FQNEAQ in the germline V gene (reference sequence).

This rearrangement joins TRBV27 to TRBJ2-7, with D possibly TRBD1 on 5 matching bases. Deletions cut 8 bases from V and 2 bases from J, with 16 bases between. Germline lookup yields CDR1 MNHEY and CDR2 SMNVEV (reference sequence). There are 14 residues in the CDR3. Here the CDR3 reads CASSPAPGPYEQYF. CDR3 bases: TGTGCCAGCTCACCCGCCCCAGGGCCCTACGAGCAGTACTTC.

The gene calls are TRBV5-4 and TRBJ2-1; weak D call: TRBD2 (6 bases). This CDR3 is 14 amino acids long. The V gene lost 4 bases and the J gene lost 5 bases, with 13 bases spanning the gap. Germline V gives CDR1 SGHNT, CDR2 YYREEE (reference sequence). The CDR3: CASSGRERNNEQFF. The CDR3 DNA is TGTGCCAGCAGCGGTCGGGAGAGGAACAATGAGCAGTTCTTC.

This clonotype showed up many times. The chain recombines TRBV12-3 or TRBV12-4 with TRBJ1-5; D remains ambiguous. The length of the CDR3 is 18 residues. Trimming pared 6 bases from V and 0 bases from J, leaving 21 bases between. The CDR3 here is CASSLRPTSLHSNQPQHF. DNA of the CDR3: TGTGCCAGCAGCCTCCGTCCCACCAGTTTGCATAGCAATCAGCCCCAGCATTTT.

This clonotype was counted many times. The chain recombines TRBV20-1 with TRBJ2-5, with 9 bases aligning to TRBD1. CDR3 length: 14 amino acids. The V gene's germline CDR1 is DFQATT and CDR2 SNEGSKA (reference sequence). With V trimmed by 3 bases and J by 0 bases, 2 bases remained unmatched. This CDR3 reads CSASRTGDQETQYF. Written as DNA, the CDR3 is TGCAGTGCTAGCAGGACAGGGGACCAAGAGACCCAGTACTTC.

This clonotype has more than one count but fewer than ten. Relative to the germline gene, one junction end is altered; a read error may explain this. This chain joins TRBV28 and TRBJ1-5; 7 bases match TRBD1. Germline lookup yields CDR1 MDHEN and CDR2 SYDVKM. The length of the CDR3 is 15 residues. CDR3 coding DNA: TGTACCAGCAGATCGACAGGGCAATACAATCAGCCCCAGCATTTT. Translation gives CTSRSTGQYNQPQHF.

This clonotype was recorded many times. The chain combines TRBV10-2 with TRBJ2-6, with a possible D match to TRBD2 (5 bases). This CDR3 has 16 residues. Trimming cost V 5 bases and J 2 bases, with 13 bases left between them. CDR1 is WSHSY, CDR2 SAAADI, per germline. The CDR3: CASSLGPGAGANVLTF. CDR3 bases: TGCGCCAGCAGTCTAGGGCCCGGGGCTGGGGCCAACGTCCTGACTTTC.

This sequence joins TRBV30 and TRBJ2-1; the D is unclear. Per the germline V gene, CDR1 is GTSNPN and CDR2 is SVGIG (reference sequence). This CDR3 comprises 13 residues. Trimming left V 0 bases short and J 4 bases short, with 7 bases between. CDR3 DNA: TGTGCCTGGAGTGTATTGGGTTACAATGAGCAGTTCTTC. Translation: CAWSVLGYNEQFF.